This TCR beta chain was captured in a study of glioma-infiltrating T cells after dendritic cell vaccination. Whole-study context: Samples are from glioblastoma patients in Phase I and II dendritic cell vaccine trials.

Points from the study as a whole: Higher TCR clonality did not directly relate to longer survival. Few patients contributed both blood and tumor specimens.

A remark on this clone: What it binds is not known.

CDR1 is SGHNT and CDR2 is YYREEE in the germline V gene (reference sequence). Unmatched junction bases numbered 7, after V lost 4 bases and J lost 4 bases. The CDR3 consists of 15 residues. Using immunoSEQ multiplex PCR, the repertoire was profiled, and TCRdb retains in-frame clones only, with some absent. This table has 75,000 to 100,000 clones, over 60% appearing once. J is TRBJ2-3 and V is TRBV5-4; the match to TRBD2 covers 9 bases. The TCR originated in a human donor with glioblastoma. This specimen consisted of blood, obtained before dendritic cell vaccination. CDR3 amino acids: CASSRRTSDSDTQYF. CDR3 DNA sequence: TGTGCCAGCAGCCGCCGGACTAGCGATTCAGATACGCAGTATTTT.